This T cell receptor (beta chain) was sequenced during a study of T cells in women clearing cervical HPV infection. Repertoires were generated with immunoSEQ multiplex PCR, while TCRdb's copy carries only in-frame clones and drops some. The table for this sample gives roughly 15,000 clones. The CDR3 is 13 amino acids. Germline-derived CDR1 and CDR2 are LGHNA and YNFKEQ. About this clone: The read finishes 3 residues shy of the CDR3 end, and the germline J gene is used to complete it.

The gene calls are TRBV4-2 and TRBJ1-1, with D possibly TRBD1 on 6 matching bases. The material sequenced was blood buffy coat. This receptor was taken from a woman between 18 and 70 years old with a cervical HPV16 infection that either progressed to CIN3+ or cleared (not recorded which). The part of the CDR3 DNA that was read is TGTGCCAGCAGCCCGTTCACCAACAGGGCC. Its protein is CASSPFTNRA. From start to end, the CDR3 is CASSPFTNRAAFF.